This T cell receptor beta chain emerged from a study of molecular identifiers for immune sequencing clone quantification. Study results and caveats: Reports indicate spiked Jurkat TCR RNA from one cell could be found among roughly 950,000 naive cells.

TCRdb processed the PCR reads anew with MiXCR; each CDR3 protein has one entry. The table lists 300,000 to 400,000 distinct CDR3 sequences, 20% to 25% of them singletons. CDR3 length: 15 amino acids. Trimming took 8 bases from V and 0 from J; bases not matched to a gene: 8. The V gene's germline CDR1 is MNHEY and CDR2 SVGAGI. On this clonotype: As yet, its antigen is unknown. Given a much more abundant clone one base away, this may be a read error.

The origin of this receptor is a human donor in good health. Some libraries in this study had Jurkat cell RNA spiked in. This chain joins TRBV6-5 and TRBJ2-3; the match to TRBD1 covers 7 bases. Specimen: naive CD8+ T cells from blood, with Jurkat cell RNA spiked in. The sample's subset: FACS-sorted CD8+CD4-CCR7+CD45RA+ naive T cells. CDR3: CASGRDSTSTDTQYF. In nucleotides, the CDR3 is TGTGCCAGCGGCCGGGACAGTACTAGCACAGATACGCAGTATTTT.